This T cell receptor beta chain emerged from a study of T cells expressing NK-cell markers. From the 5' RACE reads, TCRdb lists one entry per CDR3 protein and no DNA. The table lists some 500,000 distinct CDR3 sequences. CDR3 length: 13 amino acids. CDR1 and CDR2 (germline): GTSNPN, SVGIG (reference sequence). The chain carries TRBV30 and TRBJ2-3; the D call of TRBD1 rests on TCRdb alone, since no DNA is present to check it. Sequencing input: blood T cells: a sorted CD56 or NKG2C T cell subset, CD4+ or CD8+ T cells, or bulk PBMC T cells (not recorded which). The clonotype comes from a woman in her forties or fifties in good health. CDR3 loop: CAWEGDLPDTQYF.